What follows are 23 T cell receptor beta chains derived from one specimen sequenced in a study of OX40 agonist ivuxolimab in advanced cancers. The table came from immunoSEQ multiplex PCR; TCRdb's copy has only in-frame clones and leaves some out. Altogether 49,000 or so clones are present, roughly nine tenths being singletons, with the ten largest covering approximately 12%. The specimen was CD4+ or CD8+ T cells sorted from blood, collected in a trial of the OX40 agonist ivuxolimab. These receptors came from an adult with an advanced solid tumor such as melanoma, head and neck, liver or kidney cancer.

The V call is TRBV30, the J call TRBJ2-2, with unresolved D. This CDR3 comprises 11 residues. V was pared by 3 bases and J by 7 bases, with 6 bases between. Germline values: CDR1 GTSNPN, CDR2 SVGIG (reference sequence). This CDR3 reads CAWSPFGELFF. For the CDR3, the DNA is TGTGCCTGGAGCCCATTCGGGGAGCTGTTTTTT.

This clone was seen a handful of times. The chain couples TRBV19 to TRBJ1-1; 9 bases agree with TRBD1. Germline V CDR1 and CDR2: LNHDA, SQIVND (reference sequence). V was pared by 4 bases and J by 5 bases, with 8 bases of the junction left unmatched. The CDR3 runs to 15 residues. CDR3 protein: CASSKGTGMWTEAFF. For the CDR3, the DNA is TGTGCCAGTAGTAAAGGGACAGGGATGTGGACTGAAGCTTTCTTT.

The gene calls are TRBV7-9 and TRBJ1-5; D perhaps matches TRBD1 (6 bases). Germline-derived CDR1 and CDR2 are SEHNR and FQNEAQ (reference sequence). V was cut by 5 bases and J by 8 bases, with 16 bases left in between. The CDR3 runs 14 residues. CDR3 protein: CASSPGGQSKPQHF. CDR3 nucleotides: TGTGCCAGCAGCCCGGGGGGGCAGTCGAAGCCCCAGCATTTT.

V gene TRBV7-2 combines with J gene TRBJ2-3; 9 bases are a match to TRBD2. CDR1 SGHTA and CDR2 FQGNSA come from the germline V gene. V gave up 2 bases and J gave up 2 bases; unmatched junction bases: 5. The CDR3 runs 16 residues. The CDR3 DNA reads TGTGCCAGCAGCTTACTAGCGGGGACTATCACAGATACGCAGTATTTT. Protein: CASSLLAGTITDTQYF.

This clone came up once. The V call is TRBV7-3, the J call TRBJ1-2, with D perhaps matching TRBD1 (6 bases). With 2 bases removed from V and 9 bases from J, the gap between germline ends came to 19 bases. There are 15 residues in the CDR3. Germline CDR1 is SGHTA and CDR2 is FQGTGA. The CDR3 DNA follows: TGTGCCAGCAGCTTAGGAACAGGGCCGATATGGAGCTACACCTTC. Amino acids: CASSLGTGPIWSYTF.

The chain carries TRBV4-1 and TRBJ2-7, with 8 bases aligning to TRBD1. This CDR3 has 16 amino acids. CDR1 and CDR2 from the germline V gene are MGHRA and YSYEKL. V lost 4 bases and J lost 7; bases outside the gene matches: 15. The CDR3 DNA follows: TGCGCCAGCAGCCTCAAACCCGGGACAGGCCTCCAGGAGCAGTACTTC. It specifies CASSLKPGTGLQEQYF.

The chain recombines TRBV27 with TRBJ1-1, with D possibly matching TRBD1 (5 bases). Germline V gene data show CDR1 as MNHEY and CDR2 as SMNVEV (reference sequence). The V end was cut by 5 bases, the J end by 6 bases, with 10 bases between. This CDR3 is 12 amino acids long. CDR3 coding DNA: TGTGCCAGCAGTGTATGGGGGGCTGAAGCTTTCTTT. It codes for CASSVWGAEAFF.

This chain links TRBV4-1 with TRBJ1-1; D is perhaps TRBD1 (5 bases). Germline V gene lookup returns CDR1 MGHRA and CDR2 YSYEKL. This CDR3 region has 14 residues. Trimming shortened V by 4 bases and J by 1 base, and 10 bases separated the two germline ends. CDR3 bases: TGCGCCAGCAGCCTACGGAGGGGGAACACTGAAGCTTTCTTT. Its translation is CASSLRRGNTEAFF.

The CDR3 DNA reads TGCGCCAGCAGCCCGGAAGGAGGGGCGGTTCAGCCCCAGCATTTT. Translating gives CASSPEGGAVQPQHF. The chain is built from TRBV5-1 and TRBJ1-5; D perhaps matches TRBD1 (5 bases). Trimming left V 4 bases short and J 6 bases short, with 17 bases between. The CDR3 contains 15 residues. The germline V gene encodes CDR1 SGHRS and CDR2 YFSETQ.

This chain uses TRBV6-5 with TRBJ2-1, with 9 bases fitting TRBD2. The CDR3 is made up of 12 amino acids. Looked up from germline, CDR1 is MNHEY and CDR2 is SVGAGI. V was pared by 2 bases and J by 10 bases, with 0 bases of the junction left unmatched. CDR3 sequence: CASSYLAGEQFF. Written as DNA, the CDR3 is TGTGCCAGCAGTTACCTAGCGGGAGAGCAGTTCTTC.

The chain links TRBV19 to TRBJ2-5; 9 nucleotides align to TRBD1. Germline trimming cut 3 bases from V and 5 bases from J; bases unmatched to any gene: 10. The CDR3 loop spans 16 amino acids. The germline V gene encodes CDR1 LNHDA and CDR2 SQIVND (reference sequence). The CDR3 region is CASSIGTGGASETQYF. The CDR3 DNA sequence: TGTGCCAGTAGTATCGGTACAGGGGGCGCGTCGGAGACCCAGTACTTC. The complete variable domain, with remaining parts taken from reference TRBV19 and TRBJ2-5, reads DGGITQSPKYLFRKEGQNVTLSCEQNLNHDAMYWYRQDPGQGLRLIYYSQIVNDFQKGDIAEGYSVSREKKESFPLTVTSAQKNPTAFYLCASSIGTGGASETQYFGPGTRLLVL.

In DNA form, the CDR3 reads TGTGCCAGCAGTTTATTCCACAGGGGGGGCACTGAAGCTTTCTTT. It translates to CASSLFHRGGTEAFF. This sequence joins TRBV28 and TRBJ1-1; 8 bases align to TRBD1. The J segment lost 4 bases and the V segment lost 1 base, leaving 5 bases of the junction unmatched. Germline CDR1 reads MDHEN; CDR2 reads SYDVKM. This CDR3 contains 15 residues.

This chain joins TRBV6-1 and TRBJ2-5; no clear D gene. Trimming shortened V by 4 bases and J by 5 bases, and 14 bases separated the two germline ends. CDR1 is MNHNS, CDR2 SASEGT, per germline. This CDR3 contains 14 residues. CDR3 sequence reads: CASSGRDMRETQYF. The DNA of the CDR3 is TGTGCCAGCAGTGGAAGGGATATGCGGGAGACCCAGTACTTC.

The chain links TRBV5-6 to TRBJ1-5, with 9 bases identical to TRBD1. CDR1 is SGHDT, CDR2 YYEEEE, per germline. The CDR3 length is 15 residues. The ends lost 6 bases at V and 3 bases at J; junction bases unmatched: 7. The CDR3 reads CASTLGTGHNQPQHF. CDR3 nucleotides: TGTGCCAGCACCCTGGGGACAGGGCACAATCAGCCCCAGCATTTT.

J is TRBJ2-1 and V is TRBV19, with 11 bases matching TRBD2. Germline values: CDR1 LNHDA, CDR2 SQIVND (reference sequence). The CDR3 covers 16 residues. Trimming removed 3 bases from V and 4 bases from J; junction bases left unmatched: 5. The CDR3 DNA is TGTGCCAGTAGTATCGGGGGACTAGCGGTTTACAATGAGCAGTTCTTC. This sequence encodes CASSIGGLAVYNEQFF.

V gene TRBV13 combines with J gene TRBJ1-1; 7 bases align to TRBD1. Germline assignment: CDR1 PRHDT and CDR2 FYEKMQ (reference sequence). The V gene end was trimmed by 7 bases and the J gene end by 0 bases; junction bases not matched to a gene: 11. The CDR3 length is 16 residues. CDR3: CASIHGTDNMNTEAFF. The CDR3 bases are TGTGCCAGCATCCACGGGACAGACAACATGAACACTGAAGCTTTCTTT.

The chain is built from TRBV18 and TRBJ2-7; perhaps TRBD1 as D (6 bases). The CDR3 totals 15 residues. Germline loops: CDR1 KGHSH, CDR2 LQKENI. V was shortened by 3 bases and J by 3 bases, with 15 bases between the two germline ends. CDR3 amino acids: CASSPQTGVYYEQYF. As DNA, the CDR3 is TGTGCCAGCTCACCCCAGACAGGAGTGTACTACGAGCAGTACTTC.

The rearrangement joins TRBV7-3 to TRBJ2-6; D gene uncertain. V was pared by 1 base and J by 2 bases, with 6 bases between. Germline lookup yields CDR1 SGHTA and CDR2 FQGTGA. This CDR3 spans 15 amino acids. CDR3: CASSLIAAGANVLTF. In DNA, the CDR3 is TGTGCCAGCAGCTTAATCGCAGCTGGGGCCAACGTCCTGACTTTC.

The chain links TRBV27 to TRBJ1-4; 9 bases are shared with TRBD1. Per germline, CDR1 MNHEY and CDR2 SMNVEV (reference sequence). The CDR3 contains 18 residues. The J segment lost 1 base and the V segment lost 5 bases, leaving 11 bases of the junction unmatched. The DNA for the CDR3 is TGTGCCAGCAGTGTCCGGGACAGGGTTAATTTAACTAATGAAAAACTGTTTTTT. This gives the protein CASSVRDRVNLTNEKLFF.

For the CDR3, the DNA is TGTGCCAGCTCCGGGACAGGCTACGAGCAGTACTTC. Encoded protein: CASSGTGYEQYF. V and J are TRBV9 and TRBJ2-7; 8 bases agree with TRBD1. The trim removed 7 bases at V and 3 bases at J, leaving 3 bases unmatched. CDR3 length equals 12 residues. Germline V gene lookup returns CDR1 SGDLS and CDR2 YYNGEE.

The chain recombines TRBV6-5 with TRBJ1-4; D remains ambiguous. V gave up 2 bases and J gave up 11 bases, with 12 bases separating them. CDR1 and CDR2 from the germline V gene are MNHEY and SVGAGI. The CDR3 is 13 residues long. The CDR3 DNA sequence: TGTGCCAGCAGTTACGGAGGGAATGGGAAACTGTTTTTT. This encodes CASSYGGNGKLFF.

The CDR3 sequence: CASSGQGSGELFF. The CDR3 DNA sequence: TGTGCCAGCAGTGGACAGGGCTCCGGGGAGCTGTTTTTT. This chain links TRBV6-1 with TRBJ2-2; 7 positions agree with TRBD1. The germline V gene encodes CDR1 MNHNS and CDR2 SASEGT. This CDR3 contains 13 residues. Trimming took 4 bases from V and 6 from J; bases not matched to a gene: 2.

This clone showed up just once. The rearrangement joins TRBV6-5 to TRBJ2-1, with D possibly being TRBD1 or TRBD2 (6 bases each). The CDR3 loop spans 13 amino acids. Germline V CDR1 and CDR2: MNHEY, SVGAGI. V was pared by 7 bases and J by 9 bases, with 16 bases between. The CDR3 DNA reads TGTGCCAGCAATCTCCAGTGGGGGGCTGAGCAGTTCTTC. This codes for CASNLQWGAEQFF.